This is a list of T cell receptor beta chains from one sample in a study of T cell repertoires in cytomegalovirus infection. TCRdb reprocessed the reads with MiXCR, giving one entry per CDR3 protein. The data show roughly 920,000 distinct CDR3 sequences, with approximately 31% seen just once and about an eighth held by the top ten. The antigens for these receptors are not known. The sample in question was cultured CD8+ T cells from PBMCs, obtained from culture after CMV antigen stimulation. These receptors were taken from a human donor in good health (CMV status not recorded). Some clones in this sample may be carry-over from other donors' samples. CDR3s include the opening cysteine and the closing phenylalanine or tryptophan. Each record gives: V gene, D gene, J gene, CDR3 protein. The D gene is left open where the match is weak.

V: TRBV7-8; D: TRBD1; J: TRBJ1-2; CDR3: CASSTHRGQGYTF
V: TRBV9; D: TRBD1; J: TRBJ1-1; CDR3: CASSVAGDRGSPGVTEAFF
V: TRBV12-5; D: -; J: TRBJ2-1; CDR3: CASGLGDGSKHNEQFF
V: TRBV12-3/TRBV12-4; D: -; J: TRBJ1-1; CDR3: CASRSPRRRLANTEAFF
V: TRBV12-3/TRBV12-4; D: -; J: TRBJ1-2; CDR3: CASSYDRTTRDGYTF
V: TRBV19; D: TRBD1; J: TRBJ2-1; CDR3: CASSITGAASSYNEQFF
V: TRBV6-6; D: -; J: TRBJ2-1; CDR3: CASSDWAANEQFF
V: TRBV5-6; D: TRBD1; J: TRBJ2-7; CDR3: CASSLEELGTDPKQYF
V: TRBV6-5; D: -; J: TRBJ1-1; CDR3: CASSYSAATEAFF
V: TRBV7-3; D: -; J: TRBJ2-3; CDR3: CASSPSGPVGDTQYF
V: TRBV7-6; D: -; J: TRBJ1-5; CDR3: CASSLNAGSEQPQHF
V: TRBV4-3; D: -; J: TRBJ1-5; CDR3: CASSQVDTSNQPQHF
V: TRBV7-4; D: TRBD2; J: TRBJ2-1; CDR3: CASSSGLASGQFF
V: TRBV19; D: TRBD1; J: TRBJ1-2; CDR3: CASSISTGKFDGYTF
V: TRBV7-6; D: -; J: TRBJ1-1; CDR3: CASSLVSRPGNLNTEAFF
V: TRBV6-5; D: -; J: TRBJ2-5; CDR3: CASSYASAQETQYF
V: TRBV6-2/TRBV6-3; D: -; J: TRBJ2-5; CDR3: CASSYSRVRPAQYF
V: TRBV4-1; D: -; J: TRBJ2-1; CDR3: CASSQGLDEQFF
V: TRBV27; D: -; J: TRBJ2-2; CDR3: CASSLRVQNTGELFF
V: TRBV6-6; D: -; J: TRBJ1-2; CDR3: CASILTGVYGYTF
V: TRBV6-6; D: TRBD1; J: TRBJ1-5; CDR3: CATLGQGIEPQHF
V: TRBV4-1; D: TRBD1; J: TRBJ2-6; CDR3: CASSQGDRDVAGANVLTF
V: TRBV4-1; D: -; J: TRBJ2-7; CDR3: CASSRDFPSYEQYF
V: TRBV19; D: TRBD1; J: TRBJ2-3; CDR3: CASSIEGTGSDTQYF
V: TRBV5-1; D: TRBD1; J: TRBJ2-1; CDR3: CASSSQQGIDYNEQFF
V: TRBV7-8; D: -; J: TRBJ1-4; CDR3: CDAAERGTWGEEKLFF
V: TRBV12-3/TRBV12-4; D: TRBD1; J: TRBJ2-5; CDR3: CANSPKDRGTETQYF
V: TRBV7-2; D: TRBD1; J: TRBJ1-2; CDR3: CASSRTGTGTYDYGYTF
V: TRBV19; D: -; J: TRBJ2-7; CDR3: CASSIGQGLDEQYF
V: TRBV6-2/TRBV6-3; D: TRBD2; J: TRBJ2-2; CDR3: CASSVGLAGPNTGELFF
V: TRBV20-1; D: -; J: TRBJ1-2; CDR3: CSARERKNYGYTF
V: TRBV7-9; D: -; J: TRBJ2-3; CDR3: CATVTDTQYF
V: TRBV28; D: -; J: TRBJ2-3; CDR3: CASSSMGGGGDTQYF
V: TRBV27; D: -; J: TRBJ2-1; CDR3: CASSLSSVGNEQFF
V: TRBV27; D: -; J: TRBJ1-4; CDR3: CASSLSRGSLEKLFF
V: TRBV7-9; D: TRBD1; J: TRBJ2-3; CDR3: CASSTWTGLTDTQYF